This T cell receptor beta chain was sequenced for a study of beta chain features in type 1 diabetes. Study as a whole: When patients were set against healthy donors, age, gender and cell yields were similar.

Study-wide results and limits: TCRB CDR3s from Type 1 diabetes patients were moderately but significantly shorter in all four CD4+ subsets. It was not settled here whether HLA type affects TCRB rearrangement.

The whole isolated RNA underwent reverse transcription, so sequencing captured expressed TCRB transcripts. TCRdb keeps only in-frame clones here, not all; method: immunoSEQ multiplex PCR. The data hold about 260,000 clones, with about 20% observed a single time. CDR3 length: 14 amino acids. Germline V gene sequence: CDR1 SGHRS, CDR2 YFSETQ. Unmatched junction bases numbered 7, after V lost 4 bases and J lost 4 bases. Researchers reported sorting CD4+ naive, central memory, regulatory and stem cell-like memory cells via CD45RO/CCR7/CD25/CD127/CD95/CD27. With respect to this clone: The antigen is unknown.

The chain carries TRBV5-1 and TRBJ1-1; 7 bases match TRBD1. The sample comprised naive CD4+ T cells from blood. The source of this sequence is a woman in her 40s with type 1 diabetes. The CDR3 coding sequence is TGCGCCAGCAGCGGCGACAGGGCGGGCACTGAAGCTTTCTTT. Translated: CASSGDRAGTEAFF.